This T cell receptor (beta chain) was observed in a study of T-cell reconstitution after alpha-beta-depleted transplantation in children. Trimming pared 3 bases from V and 2 bases from J, leaving 9 bases between. The CDR3 consists of 14 residues. This clonotype was seen a few times. The library targeted TCRbeta and was prepared with unique molecular identifiers. TCRdb passed the PCR reads through MiXCR, listing each CDR3 protein once. The sample carries roughly 570,000 distinct CDR3 sequences, around 27% recorded once. J is TRBJ2-3 and V is TRBV12-3 or TRBV12-4; D unresolved. Sequencing used PBMCs, obtained before TCRalphabeta/CD19-depleted stem cell transplant. The source of this sequence is a boy younger than two with Wiskott-Aldrich syndrome, due to receive a stem cell transplant. The CDR3 region is CASSFGSNTDTQYF. In DNA, the CDR3 is TGTGCCAGCAGTTTCGGCAGTAACACAGATACGCAGTATTTT.